These T cell receptor beta chains were read from a single sample in a study of blood T cell repertoires in COVID-19. Libraries were prepared by immunoSEQ multiplex PCR; TCRdb keeps only in-frame clonotypes and omits some of them. The data contain roughly 66,000 clones, approximately 79% of them singletons. Material: peripheral blood. Receptor source: a man between 60 and 75 years old with acute or convalescent COVID-19. Each CDR3 is given with its conserved first and last residue. Fields, in order: J gene, D gene, clone size, V gene, CDR3 protein, CDR3 DNA. The D gene is left open where the match is weak. Not all rows give a size; the values are once, few, many and, for expanded clones, a class.

TRBJ2-7	TRBD1	.	TRBV27	CASSHVTGQRSYEQYF	TGTGCCAGCAGTCACGTGACAGGGCAGCGCTCCTACGAGCAGTACTTC
TRBJ2-3	.	few	TRBV7-2	CASRKGTDTQYF	TGTGCCAGCAGAAAGGGGACAGATACGCAGTATTTT
TRBJ2-1	.	.	TRBV6-5	CASSRVAYNEQFF	TGTGCCAGCAGCAGGGTAGCCTACAATGAGCAGTTCTTC
TRBJ1-5	TRBD1	.	TRBV2	CASSVGQGAQPQHF	TGTGCCAGCAGTGTCGGACAGGGGGCACAGCCCCAGCATTTT
TRBJ1-3	TRBD1	once	TRBV15	CATSTGGRGANTIYF	TGTGCCACCAGCACAGGGGGTCGAGGGGCAAACACCATATATTTT
TRBJ2-3	.	.	TRBV19	CASGLTVNPADTQYF	TGTGCCAGTGGCCTGACAGTTAACCCCGCGGATACGCAGTATTTT
TRBJ1-1	.	.	TRBV3-1/TRBV3-2	CASSQLSNTEAFF	TGTGCCAGCAGCCAGCTGAGTAATACTGAAGCTTTCTTT
TRBJ1-2	.	.	TRBV18	CASSLSSGYTF	TGTGCCAGCTCACTCTCGTCGGGCTACACCTTC
TRBJ2-7	TRBD1	.	TRBV5-4	CASSLGTGGLEQYF	TGTGCCAGCAGCTTGGGGACAGGGGGCCTGGAGCAGTACTTC
TRBJ2-5	.	.	TRBV7-9	CASSLDVRGETQYF	TGTGCCAGCAGCTTAGATGTGCGGGGAGAGACCCAGTACTTC
TRBJ2-5	TRBD1	.	TRBV19	CASSILGQGSETQYF	TGTGCCAGTAGTATATTAGGACAGGGGTCAGAGACCCAGTACTTC
TRBJ1-1	.	few	TRBV5-4	CASSLAAAEAFF	TGTGCCAGCAGCTTGGCTGCGGCTGAAGCTTTCTTT
TRBJ1-4	.	.	TRBV9	CASSGTPGATNEKLFF	TGTGCCAGCAGCGGAACCCCGGGAGCAACTAATGAAAAACTGTTTTTT
TRBJ1-2	.	.	TRBV14	CASSPVTIGYQANNYGYTF	TGTGCCAGCAGTCCCGTTACGATTGGTTATCAGGCGAATAACTATGGCTACACCTTC
TRBJ2-7	.	few	TRBV15	CATRRSGSYEQYF	TGTGCCACCCGAAGATCGGGTTCCTACGAGCAGTACTTC
TRBJ1-1	TRBD1	.	TRBV5-6	CASSLSRTGNTEAFF	TGTGCCAGCAGCTTGTCCCGGACAGGTAACACTGAAGCTTTCTTT
TRBJ1-2	.	.	TRBV7-2	CASSPVEGRGGYTF	TGTGCCAGCAGCCCGGTGGAGGGGCGCGGAGGCTACACCTTC
TRBJ2-1	.	.	TRBV6-6	CASSYQGTYNEQFF	TGTGCCAGCAGTTACCAGGGAACCTACAATGAGCAGTTCTTC